The rows below give T cell receptor beta chains drawn from one sample of a study of T cells in Graves' hyperthyroidism and ophthalmopathy. TCRdb reanalysed the multiplex PCR reads using MiXCR and keeps one entry per CDR3 protein. There are around 280,000 distinct CDR3 sequences in the sample; roughly 15% occur only once, and 7.9% lies in the top ten. The sequenced material came from blood. Receptors originate from a woman aged 40 to 55 with Graves' hyperthyroidism. Both conserved end residues are part of each CDR3.

J gene: TRBJ1-1
V gene: TRBV6-4
CDR3 protein: CASSYRADTEAFF

J gene: TRBJ2-7
V gene: TRBV4-1
CDR3 protein: CASSTPAGTNPYEQYF

J gene: TRBJ1-2
V gene: TRBV6-1
CDR3 protein: CASSEGRGLNGYTF

J gene: TRBJ2-1
V gene: TRBV28
CDR3 protein: CASSPQWVLAGAVYNEQFF

J gene: TRBJ2-1
V gene: TRBV29-1
CDR3 protein: CSVAGGERGNNEQFF

J gene: TRBJ2-7
V gene: TRBV12-5
CDR3 protein: CASGLWGYEQYF

J gene: TRBJ2-1
V gene: TRBV29-1
CDR3 protein: CSVVTLAGGAEQFF

J gene: TRBJ2-5
V gene: TRBV7-9
CDR3 protein: CASSPRTGWGQETQYF

J gene: TRBJ2-1
V gene: TRBV12-3/TRBV12-4
CDR3 protein: CASSTGTSGRDEQFF

J gene: TRBJ2-5
V gene: TRBV20-1
CDR3 protein: CSATRDSQETQYF

J gene: TRBJ2-2
V gene: TRBV7-3
CDR3 protein: CASSLGGALGFGELFF

J gene: TRBJ2-7
V gene: TRBV10-3
CDR3 protein: CAISGQDSSEQYF

J gene: TRBJ2-7
V gene: TRBV12-3/TRBV12-4
CDR3 protein: CASSLDRGPYEQYF

J gene: TRBJ1-2
V gene: TRBV5-1
CDR3 protein: CASSLTGTGPHHTF

J gene: TRBJ2-3
V gene: TRBV24-1
CDR3 protein: CATSDRGLATDTQYF

J gene: TRBJ1-2
V gene: TRBV6-2/TRBV6-3
CDR3 protein: CASSQRDSLITYGYTF

J gene: TRBJ2-1
V gene: TRBV29-1
CDR3 protein: CSAVSRGTGNNEQFF

J gene: TRBJ2-3
V gene: TRBV29-1
CDR3 protein: CSVEDGAGPDTQYF

J gene: TRBJ2-1
V gene: TRBV19
CDR3 protein: CASSPGTSGSSDEQFF

J gene: TRBJ2-1
V gene: TRBV20-1
CDR3 protein: CSAPGLADYNEQFF

J gene: TRBJ2-7
V gene: TRBV10-3
CDR3 protein: CAATTSSSYEQYF

J gene: TRBJ2-7
V gene: TRBV27
CDR3 protein: CASSFTGSSYEQYF

J gene: TRBJ1-5
V gene: TRBV29-1
CDR3 protein: CSVGGNSNQPQHF